This TCR beta chain was obtained from a study of Graves' ophthalmopathy and Graves' hyperthyroidism. This clonotype was picked up many times. V gave up 8 bases and J gave up 7 bases, with 14 bases separating them. CDR3 length: 12 residues. Per germline, CDR1 MGHRA and CDR2 YSYEKL. Amplified material comprised TCR beta CDR3 regions derived from RNA transcripts. RT-PCR with HTBI primers came first, then second-round multiplex PCR. TCRdb re-derived calls from the multiplex PCR reads in MiXCR, one entry per CDR3 protein. The sample comprises roughly 380,000 distinct CDR3 sequences, 15% of which are singletons, and 7% rests with the top ten.

The rearrangement links TRBV4-1 to TRBJ1-2; the D gene is possibly TRBD1 (6 bases). The receptor comes from a woman younger than 30 with stable Graves' hyperthyroidism. The material sequenced was peripheral blood. The CDR3 region has the DNA TGCGCCAGCCAAGAACAGGGTCGTGGCTACACCTTC. Its protein is CASQEQGRGYTF.